The rows below give T cell receptor beta chains drawn from one sample of a study of response to subunit inactivated influenza vaccine. One entry per CDR3 protein results from TCRdb running MiXCR on the RT-PCR reads. The sample gives hundreds of thousands of distinct CDR3 sequences, approximately 18% of which show up once; approximately 11% is in the top ten. The source material was PBMCs from blood, sampled about 5 days after vaccination. These receptors were taken from a man in his fifties who received an inactivated influenza vaccine. CDR3s include the opening cysteine and the closing phenylalanine or tryptophan. Each record gives: V gene, J gene, CDR3 protein.

TRBV4-3	TRBJ2-3	CASSQAGEVREANTQYF
TRBV13	TRBJ1-5	CASSPGHRRPQHF
TRBV4-3	TRBJ2-3	CASSQVVGLAGTDTQYF
TRBV27	TRBJ2-1	CASRGLAGNEQFF
TRBV7-2	TRBJ2-1	CASSKLPGLAGGVFFF
TRBV12-3/TRBV12-4	TRBJ2-4	CASSGQGVLKNIQYF
TRBV7-9	TRBJ2-7	CASSPTTSGSHEQYF
TRBV7-9	TRBJ2-7	CASSSYGAGGSYEQYF
TRBV10-2	TRBJ2-7	CASSRGQALEQYF
TRBV18	TRBJ2-1	CASSQGQNNEQFF
TRBV12-3/TRBV12-4	TRBJ2-7	CASSHSPVLAGGQYF
TRBV20-1	TRBJ2-3	CSASFSGSTDTQYF
TRBV7-2	TRBJ2-3	CASSLGGGGTDTQYF
TRBV10-3	TRBJ2-7	CAISQRGYPYEQYF
TRBV5-1	TRBJ1-5	CASSSAGGRQPQHF
TRBV12-3/TRBV12-4	TRBJ2-1	CASIQEDRDYNEQFF
TRBV12-3/TRBV12-4	TRBJ2-1	CASRLAGGPNEQFF
TRBV20-1	TRBJ2-1	CSARRASYNEQFF
TRBV12-3/TRBV12-4	TRBJ1-5	CASSLGGVNQPQHF
TRBV20-1	TRBJ1-2	CSARALYGYTF
TRBV4-1	TRBJ1-5	CASSQGGTGNQPQHF
TRBV15	TRBJ2-2	CATSRDSLAGDTGELFF
TRBV7-9	TRBJ1-2	CASSLSHRNYGYTF
TRBV7-6	TRBJ2-7	CASSRGTSRDEQYF
TRBV6-1	TRBJ2-3	CASTWAGSPMQYF
TRBV9	TRBJ2-5	CASSVGGGGYETQYF
TRBV20-1	TRBJ2-1	CSPFVNEQFF
TRBV24-1	TRBJ2-1	CATSDFGDNEQFF
TRBV20-1	TRBJ2-5	CSARGTSGYLKETQYF
TRBV6-2/TRBV6-3	TRBJ1-5	CASSYSLGYSNQPQHF
TRBV7-2	TRBJ1-5	CASSLDRQAPGQPQHF
TRBV5-1	TRBJ1-4	CASSLVGATNEKLFF
TRBV6-2/TRBV6-3	TRBJ1-2	CASSYSNGRAGYTF
TRBV28	TRBJ1-2	CASSRGQGTGTYGYTF
TRBV10-3	TRBJ2-7	CAISELGLGRTEQYF
TRBV5-1	TRBJ2-2	CASSSGASGSTGELFF
TRBV6-1	TRBJ1-5	CASSDRGQGQPQHF
TRBV20-1	TRBJ2-7	CSASLSGTYEQYF
TRBV20-1	TRBJ1-1	CSAKGTANTEAFF
TRBV24-1	TRBJ1-2	CATSSGPVTGYTF
TRBV18	TRBJ2-5	CASSPQAGTGNQETQYF
TRBV5-1	TRBJ2-3	CASSLARTSESTDTQYF
TRBV7-3	TRBJ2-1	CASSSDGLGEQFF
TRBV28	TRBJ2-3	CASSFLLQGEVGDTQYF
TRBV24-1	TRBJ2-6	CATRGSGANVLTF
TRBV4-3	TRBJ1-2	CASSQEVGRANYGYTF